This T cell receptor beta chain was captured by sequencing in a study of siplizumab effects on memory and regulatory T cells. A remark on this clone: Its antigen is not known.

General study results and limits: The study found that siplizumab significantly reduced alloreactive sequences traceable to unstimulated CD4+ memory cells. Tregs proliferating in siplizumab cultures lacked confirmation of their suppressive function. Mean Treg-derived proportions of mappable alloreactive CD4+ clones were just under 70% for siplizumab and roughly 27% for controls.

Produced via immunoSEQ multiplex PCR; TCRdb's table is partial and in-frame only. The data contain approximately 120,000 clones, 93% of them singletons. Sequencing input: non-Treg CD4+ T cells sorted from blood. The sequence was collected from a human donor in good health.

The DNA of the CDR3 is TGTGCCAGCAGTCTCTCGGTGGACACTGAAGCTTTCTTT. Its translation: CASSLSVDTEAFF. The rearrangement joins TRBV5-4 to TRBJ1-1; no clear D gene. Germline V lookup: CDR1 SGHNT, CDR2 YYREEE (reference sequence). V lost 5 bases and J 3 bases, leaving 11 bases between the germline ends. The CDR3 contains 13 residues.